These 2 T cell receptor beta chains were sequenced from one sample in a study of cytomegalovirus exposure and HLA in healthy donors. With 60 Vbeta and 13 Jbeta primers, the PCR was carried out. Generated by immunoSEQ multiplex PCR, the TCRdb table keeps only in-frame clones and is missing some. The sample lists about 100,000 clones, under 80% seen once, with 12% to 15% in the top ten. The sequenced material came from PBMCs. All receptors derive from a woman aged 40 to 49 in good health and CMV-seropositive.

The chain carries TRBV6-1 and TRBJ1-5; D ambiguous. The CDR3 consists of 13 residues. Trimming cost V 1 base and J 8 bases, with 9 bases left between them. The germline V gene encodes CDR1 MNHNS and CDR2 SASEGT. The CDR3 DNA reads as TGTGCCAGCAGTGAAGGAGGTGGTGAGCCCCAGCATTTT. It is translated as CASSEGGGEPQHF.

There are a few counts of this clone. The V and J genes are TRBV6-6 and TRBJ1-1; D possibly corresponds to TRBD1 (6 bases). The CDR3 is made up of 14 amino acids. CDR1 and CDR2 (germline): MNHNY, SVGAGI (reference sequence). Trimming removed 6 bases at V and 1 base at J, with 12 bases between. The CDR3 sequence is CASRRQAANTEAFF. DNA of the CDR3: TGTGCCAGCAGAAGACAGGCCGCGAACACTGAAGCTTTCTTT.